Following are 15 T cell receptor beta chains from one sample sequenced in a study of T cells in Graves' hyperthyroidism and ophthalmopathy (dated by TCRdb to between 2018 and 2021). Libraries were made using multiplex PCR. The sequencer listed for this sample is Illumina HiSeq 2000. The TCR beta CDR3 regions were amplified from the RNA transcripts. For the first round of RT-PCR on the TCR CDR3, the HTBI primer set was used together with the Qiagen OneStep RT-PCR kit. TCRdb passed the public sequencing reads through fastp at Q25 and MiXCR, retaining productive beta sequences. All rows with the same CDR3 protein become a single entry with the most common DNA and genes. The sample table records fewer than 750,000 distinct CDR3 sequences; about 14% of these occur just once. Roughly an eighth of the sample rests with the top ten. The sample was blood. The receptors derive from a woman aged 45 to 65 with Graves' ophthalmopathy.

The V and J genes are TRBV24-1 and TRBJ1-2, with 10 bases identical to TRBD1. The V segment lost 0 bases and the J segment 2 bases; nucleotides outside the gene matches: 5. The CDR3 contains 17 residues. CDR1 and CDR2 (germline): KGHDR, SFDVKD. CDR3 sequence reads: CATSDLNRDRGNYGYTF. The DNA for the CDR3 is TGTGCCACCAGTGATTTGAACCGGGACAGGGGAAACTATGGCTACACCTTC.

This clonotype was observed at least ten times. The chain uses TRBV6-1 and TRBJ2-6; 9 bases are shared with TRBD1. With 2 bases clipped from V and 2 bases from J, the junction kept 10 bases outside the gene matches. Germline V CDR1 and CDR2: MNHNS, SASEGT. This CDR3 is built from 19 residues. The CDR3 coding sequence is TGTGCCAGCAGTGAACTACCGGGACAGGGAAATCCTGGGGCCAACGTCCTGACTTTC. It codes for CASSELPGQGNPGANVLTF.

This clonotype was picked up a small number of times. J is TRBJ2-7 and V is TRBV12-3 or TRBV12-4, with D perhaps matching TRBD2 (7 bases). Trimming took 6 bases from V and 5 from J, leaving 14 bases between them. The CDR3 covers 13 residues. The CDR3 protein is CASSRRRGHEQYF. The CDR3 DNA reads as TGTGCCAGCAGCCGCCGGCGGGGGCACGAGCAGTACTTC.

A few counts support this clonotype. The gene calls are TRBV9 and TRBJ1-1; a weak D match, TRBD1 (6 bases). The V gene's germline CDR1 is SGDLS and CDR2 YYNGEE. V was clipped by 1 base and J by 5 bases, with 12 bases between them. This CDR3 is built from 14 residues. CDR3 region: CASSVNGGQTEAFF. CDR3 coding DNA: TGTGCCAGCAGCGTAAATGGGGGGCAGACTGAAGCTTTCTTT.

This clonotype was detected a few times. This chain connects TRBV7-2 to TRBJ1-2, with D possibly TRBD1 on 6 matching bases. The CDR3 has 14 residues. Trimming shortened V by 4 bases and J by 4 bases, and 13 bases separated the two germline ends. The germline V gene has CDR1 SGHTA and CDR2 FQGNSA. The CDR3 DNA reads TGTGCCAGCAGCTCGGGCAGGGGTCCCTATGGCTACACCTTC. It specifies CASSSGRGPYGYTF. Complete variable domain (other parts from reference TRBV7-2 and TRBJ1-2): GAGVSQSPSNKVTEKGKDVELRCDPISGHTALYWYRQSLGQGLEFLIYFQGNSAPDKSGLPSDRFSAERTGGSVSTLTIQRTQQEDSAVYLCASSSGRGPYGYTFGSGTRLTVV.

This clonotype turned up a few times. The chain recombines TRBV24-1 with TRBJ2-1, with TRBD2 identical over 8 bases. There are 14 residues in the CDR3. CDR1 and CDR2 (germline): KGHDR, SFDVKD. J lost 8 bases, V lost 5 bases, and 7 bases had no gene match. The CDR3 protein is CATSGAGDFDEQFF. The CDR3 bases are TGTGCCACCAGTGGAGCGGGAGATTTCGATGAGCAGTTCTTC.

The chain joins TRBV5-1 to TRBJ2-5, with D possibly being TRBD1 (7 bases). The CDR3 loop spans 17 amino acids. Germline V gene sequence: CDR1 SGHRS, CDR2 YFSETQ. V dropped 3 bases and J dropped 2 bases, with 20 bases sitting between them. The CDR3 DNA reads TGCGCCAGCAGCTGGCCCCCAGGGGGGACCACTCAAGAGACCCAGTACTTC. Translating it yields CASSWPPGGTTQETQYF.

Many counts were recorded for this clonotype. The V gene is TRBV11-2, the J gene TRBJ2-7; 11 bases agree with TRBD2. CDR1 is SGHAT, CDR2 FQNNGV, per germline. The trim removed 5 bases at V and 4 bases at J, leaving 4 bases unmatched. The CDR3 has 14 residues. This CDR3 reads CASSLGTSGYEQYF. The CDR3 DNA sequence: TGTGCCAGCAGCCTAGGGACTAGCGGTTACGAGCAGTACTTC.

This clonotype appeared a few times. The rearrangement uses TRBV4-3 and TRBJ2-3, with 7 nucleotides matching TRBD2. Trimming cost V 0 bases and J 4 bases; bases outside gene matches: 7. This CDR3 spans 16 amino acids. Germline CDR1 and CDR2: LGHNA and YSLEER. The CDR3 protein is CASSQDLGEGPDTQYF. The CDR3 DNA follows: TGCGCCAGCAGCCAAGATCTGGGGGAGGGCCCAGATACGCAGTATTTT.

This sequence joins TRBV20-1 and TRBJ2-7; 7 bases line up with TRBD1. The CDR3 has 16 amino acids. The germline CDR1 and CDR2 sequences are DFQATT and SNEGSKA (reference sequence). Germline trimming cut 3 bases from V and 0 bases from J; bases unmatched to any gene: 11. The CDR3 DNA sequence: TGCAGTGCTAGCCCCCTGGACAGGACCCTCTCCTACGAGCAGTACTTC. Residues: CSASPLDRTLSYEQYF.

This clonotype was observed many times. The chain links TRBV11-2 to TRBJ2-5, with D uncertain. V lost 3 bases, J lost 2 bases, and 7 bases lay in between. CDR3 size: 13 residues. Germline V CDR1 and CDR2: SGHAT, FQNNGV. CDR3 residues: CASSLASQETQYF. CDR3 sequence (DNA): TGTGCCAGCAGCTTGGCATCTCAAGAGACCCAGTACTTC.

The table lists this clonotype with many counts. The chain has TRBV6-5 and TRBJ1-2; 9 nucleotides agree with TRBD1. The CDR3 loop spans 14 amino acids. The V and J ends lost 2 bases and 6 bases, in that order; junction bases with no gene match: 4. The germline V gene has CDR1 MNHEY and CDR2 SVGAGI. DNA for the CDR3: TGTGCCAGCAGTTACATGACAGGGGGGGATGGCTACACCTTC. This encodes CASSYMTGGDGYTF.

This clonotype has at least ten counts. The J gene is TRBJ1-1, the V gene TRBV5-1, with D possibly being TRBD1 (5 bases). V was cut by 5 bases and J by 5 bases, with 22 bases left in between. Germline CDR1 SGHRS, CDR2 YFSETQ. CDR3 size: 16 residues. DNA of the CDR3: TGCGCCAGCAGACTTACACCGGGACCCCCGGCAACTGAAGCTTTCTTT. This codes for CASRLTPGPPATEAFF.

This clonotype has ten or more counts. The rearrangement uses TRBV5-8 and TRBJ1-5; TRBD1 is a possible D gene (5 bases). CDR3 length: 17 amino acids. The germline V gene encodes CDR1 SGHTS and CDR2 YDEGEE. The V gene lost 0 bases and the J gene lost 0 bases, with 13 bases spanning the gap. The CDR3 nucleotides read TGTGCCAGCAGCTTGGACCCAGGGAGTAGTAGCAATCAGCCCCAGCATTTT. Its protein product is CASSLDPGSSSNQPQHF.

The table lists this clonotype with many counts. V and J are TRBV18 and TRBJ1-1; a possible D gene is TRBD1 (6 bases). Germline lookup yields CDR1 KGHSH and CDR2 LQKENI. V lost 2 bases and J lost 3, with 19 bases in between. CDR3 size: 17 residues. The CDR3 sequence is CASSPASSGAQDTEAFF. Here the CDR3 DNA reads TGTGCCAGCTCACCAGCTTCATCGGGGGCGCAGGACACTGAAGCTTTCTTT.